The clone carrying this T cell receptor beta chain was recorded at least ten times. What it binds is not known. The data are from a study of Ad26.COV2.S vaccination and SARS-CoV-2 variants. Points from the study as a whole: Analyses that measured TCR breadth and depth may have underestimated total T cell responses. Substantial response breadth was reportedly seen for spike-specific CD8+ and CD4+ T cells after vaccination. Similar non-spike TCR breadth was observed in recipients of vaccine and of placebo.

The CDR3 contains 13 residues. V gave up 5 bases and J gave up 1 base, with 8 bases separating them. Germline V gene sequence: CDR1 MNHEY, CDR2 SVGEGT. Using immunoSEQ multiplex PCR, the repertoire was profiled, and TCRdb retains in-frame clones only, with some absent. Among roughly 140,000 clones listed, roughly 88% were seen once. V gene TRBV6-2 or TRBV6-3 combines with J gene TRBJ1-1; D gene ambiguous. The receptor was derived from a human donor who had recovered from COVID-19. The sample consisted of peripheral blood, taken after recovery from COVID-19. CDR3 in DNA: TGTGCCAGCAGTCCCAACAGGAACACTGAAGCTTTCTTT. Amino acids: CASSPNRNTEAFF.